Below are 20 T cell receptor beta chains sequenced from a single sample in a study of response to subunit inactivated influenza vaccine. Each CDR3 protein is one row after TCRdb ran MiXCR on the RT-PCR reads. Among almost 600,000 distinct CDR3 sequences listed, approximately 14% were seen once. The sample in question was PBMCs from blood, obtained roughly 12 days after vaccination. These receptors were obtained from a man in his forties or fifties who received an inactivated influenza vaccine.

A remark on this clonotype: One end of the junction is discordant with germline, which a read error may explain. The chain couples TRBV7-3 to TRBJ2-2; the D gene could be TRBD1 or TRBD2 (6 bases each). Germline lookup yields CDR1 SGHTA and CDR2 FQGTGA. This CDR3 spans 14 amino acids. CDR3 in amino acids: CASSRGGSTGVLFF. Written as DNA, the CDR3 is TGTGCCAGCAGCCGAGGGGGGTCGACCGGGGTGCTGTTTTTT.

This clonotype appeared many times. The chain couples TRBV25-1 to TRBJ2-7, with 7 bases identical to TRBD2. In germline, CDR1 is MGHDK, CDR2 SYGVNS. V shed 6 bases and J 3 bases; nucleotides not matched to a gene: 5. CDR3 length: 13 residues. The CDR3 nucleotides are TGTGCCAGCAGGTCCGGGGGGAGCTACGAGCAGTACTTC. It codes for CASRSGGSYEQYF.

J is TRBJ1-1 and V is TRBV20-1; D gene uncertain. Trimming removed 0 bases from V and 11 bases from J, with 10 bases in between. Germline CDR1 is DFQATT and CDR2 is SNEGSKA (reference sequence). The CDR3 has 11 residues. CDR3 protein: CSARDKLVAFF. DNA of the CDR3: TGCAGTGCTAGAGATAAATTAGTGGCTTTCTTT.

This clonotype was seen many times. This CDR3 is CASSQRVYQPQHF. In DNA, the CDR3 is TGCGCCAGCAGCCAAAGGGTGTATCAGCCCCAGCATTTT. The V gene is TRBV4-1, the J gene TRBJ1-5, with D hard to call. Germline CDR1 reads MGHRA; CDR2 reads YSYEKL. The CDR3 extends over 13 amino acids. With 2 bases removed from V and 5 bases from J, the gap between germline ends came to 7 bases.

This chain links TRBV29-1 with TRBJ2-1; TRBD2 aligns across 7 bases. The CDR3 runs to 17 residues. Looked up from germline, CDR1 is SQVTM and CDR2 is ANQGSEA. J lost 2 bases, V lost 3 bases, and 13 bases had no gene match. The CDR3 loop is CSVESPLGGKTYNEQFF. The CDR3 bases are TGCAGCGTTGAGTCGCCGCTGGGGGGGAAAACCTACAATGAGCAGTTCTTC.

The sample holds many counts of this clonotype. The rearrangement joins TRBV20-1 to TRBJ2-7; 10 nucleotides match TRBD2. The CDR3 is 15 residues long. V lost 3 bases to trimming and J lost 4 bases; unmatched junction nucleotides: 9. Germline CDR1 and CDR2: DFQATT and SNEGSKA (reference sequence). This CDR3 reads CSASPGLARVYEQYF. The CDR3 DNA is TGCAGTGCTAGCCCGGGACTAGCGAGGGTATACGAGCAGTACTTC.

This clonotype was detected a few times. The CDR3 sequence: CASSQQRQVQETQYF. The CDR3 DNA reads as TGTGCCAGCAGCCAACAACGACAGGTCCAAGAGACCCAGTACTTC. The chain combines TRBV4-2 with TRBJ2-5, with D tentatively TRBD1 (6 bases). V was pared by 2 bases and J by 1 base, with 11 bases between. Germline values: CDR1 LGHNA, CDR2 YNFKEQ. The CDR3 sequence is 15 residues long.

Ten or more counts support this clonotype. DNA for the CDR3: TGTGCCAGCAGCCCCGCGGCCTCCTACGAGCAGTACTTC. Protein product: CASSPAASYEQYF. V usage is TRBV7-9 and J usage is TRBJ2-7; no clear D. Germline V lookup: CDR1 SEHNR, CDR2 FQNEAQ (reference sequence). This CDR3 spans 13 amino acids. V was pared by 5 bases and J by 0 bases, with 8 bases between. Together with reference TRBV7-9 and TRBJ2-7, the CDR3 gives the full variable domain: DTGVSQNPRHKITKRGQNVTFRCDPISEHNRLYWYRQTLGQGPEFLTYFQNEAQLEKSRLLSDRFSAERPKGSFSTLEIQRTEQGDSAMYLCASSPAASYEQYFGPGTRLTVT.

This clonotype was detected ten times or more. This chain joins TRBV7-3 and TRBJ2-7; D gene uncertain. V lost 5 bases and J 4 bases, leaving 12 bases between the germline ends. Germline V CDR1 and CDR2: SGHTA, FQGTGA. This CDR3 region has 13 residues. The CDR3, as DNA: TGTGCCAGCAGCCTCGGGTCAGTTTACGAGCAGTACTTC. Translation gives CASSLGSVYEQYF.

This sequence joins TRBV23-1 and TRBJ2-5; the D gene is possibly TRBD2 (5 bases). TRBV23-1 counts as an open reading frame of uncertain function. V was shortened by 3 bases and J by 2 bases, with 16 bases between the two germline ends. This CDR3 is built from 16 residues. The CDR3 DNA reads TGCGCCAGCAGTCATTGTTTAGCGCCGAGGCAAGAGACCCAGTACTTC. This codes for CASSHCLAPRQETQYF.

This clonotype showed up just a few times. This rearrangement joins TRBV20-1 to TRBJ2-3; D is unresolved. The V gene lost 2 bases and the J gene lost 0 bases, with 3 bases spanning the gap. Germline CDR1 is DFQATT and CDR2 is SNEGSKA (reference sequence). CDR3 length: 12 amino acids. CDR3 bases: TGCAGTGCTAGATCCAGCACAGATACGCAGTATTTT. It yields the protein CSARSSTDTQYF.

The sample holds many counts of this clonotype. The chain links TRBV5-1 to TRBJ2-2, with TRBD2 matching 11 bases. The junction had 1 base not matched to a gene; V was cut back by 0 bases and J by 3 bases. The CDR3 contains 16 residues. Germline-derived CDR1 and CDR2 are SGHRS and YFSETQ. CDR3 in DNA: TGCGCCAGCAGCTTGGAACTAGCGGGGGACACCGGGGAGCTGTTTTTT. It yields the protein CASSLELAGDTGELFF.

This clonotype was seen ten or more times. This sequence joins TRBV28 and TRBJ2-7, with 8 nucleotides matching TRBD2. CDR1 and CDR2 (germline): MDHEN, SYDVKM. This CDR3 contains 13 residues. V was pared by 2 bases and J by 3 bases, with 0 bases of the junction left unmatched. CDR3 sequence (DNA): TGTGCCAGCAGTTTAACTAGCGGCTACGAGCAGTACTTC. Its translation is CASSLTSGYEQYF.

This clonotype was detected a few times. The CDR3: CASSYSTGYEQYF. CDR3 nucleotides: TGTGCCAGCAGTTACTCTACCGGCTACGAGCAGTACTTC. This sequence joins TRBV6-5 and TRBJ2-7; D call uncertain. The germline V gene encodes CDR1 MNHEY and CDR2 SVGAGI. The CDR3 has 13 amino acids. Between the trimmed V and J ends, which lost 0 bases and 3 bases, there was a span of 6 bases.

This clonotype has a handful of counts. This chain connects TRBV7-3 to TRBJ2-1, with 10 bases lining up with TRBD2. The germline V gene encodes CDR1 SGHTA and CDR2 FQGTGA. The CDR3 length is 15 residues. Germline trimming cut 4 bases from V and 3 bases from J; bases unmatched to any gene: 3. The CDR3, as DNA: TGTGCCAGCAGCTATAGCGGGAGGAGCTACAATGAGCAGTTCTTC. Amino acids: CASSYSGRSYNEQFF. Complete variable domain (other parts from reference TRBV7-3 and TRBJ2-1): GAGVSQTPSNKVTEKGKYVELRCDPISGHTALYWYRQSLGQGPEFLIYFQGTGAADDSGLPNDRFFAVRPEGSVSTLKIQRTERGDSAVYLCASSYSGRSYNEQFFGPGTRLTVL.

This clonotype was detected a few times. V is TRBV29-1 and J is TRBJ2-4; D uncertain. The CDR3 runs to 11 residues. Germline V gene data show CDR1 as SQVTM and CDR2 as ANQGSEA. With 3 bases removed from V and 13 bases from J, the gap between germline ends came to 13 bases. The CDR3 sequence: CSVEPDGNQYF. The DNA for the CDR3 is TGCAGCGTTGAGCCTGACGGAAACCAGTACTTC.

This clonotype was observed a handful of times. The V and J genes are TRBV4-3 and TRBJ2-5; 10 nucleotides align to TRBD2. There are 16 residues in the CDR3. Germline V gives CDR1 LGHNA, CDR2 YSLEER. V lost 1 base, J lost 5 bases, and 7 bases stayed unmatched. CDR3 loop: CASSQAIAGGAETQYF. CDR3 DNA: TGCGCCAGCAGCCAAGCCATAGCGGGGGGAGCGGAGACCCAGTACTTC.

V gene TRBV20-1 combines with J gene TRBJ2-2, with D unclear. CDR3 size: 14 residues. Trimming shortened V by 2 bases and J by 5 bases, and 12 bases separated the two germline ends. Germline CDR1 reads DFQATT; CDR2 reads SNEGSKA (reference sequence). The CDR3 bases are TGCAGTGCTAGACGACCGATAGTTACCGGGGAGCTGTTTTTT. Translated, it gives CSARRPIVTGELFF.

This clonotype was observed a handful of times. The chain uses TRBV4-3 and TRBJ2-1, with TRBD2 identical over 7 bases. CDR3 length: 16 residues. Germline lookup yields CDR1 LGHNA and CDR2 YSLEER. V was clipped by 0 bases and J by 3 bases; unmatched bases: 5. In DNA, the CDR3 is TGCGCCAGCAGCCAAGACCCTAGCGGCAACTACAATGAGCAGTTCTTC. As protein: CASSQDPSGNYNEQFF.

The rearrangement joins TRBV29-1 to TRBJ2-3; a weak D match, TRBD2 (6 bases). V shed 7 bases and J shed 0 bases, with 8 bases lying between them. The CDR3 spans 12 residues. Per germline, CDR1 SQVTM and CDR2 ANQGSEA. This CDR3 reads CSASESTDTQYF. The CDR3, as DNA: TGCAGCGCTAGCGAAAGCACAGATACGCAGTATTTT.